This T cell receptor beta chain was captured in a study of cytomegalovirus exposure and HLA in healthy donors. Background on the study: It was reported in a later analysis that the same platform had been used for the 120 or so validation repertoires as for the approximately 700 first-cohort repertoires.

Overall study findings and caveats: Later, an analysis found that TCR clusters from the first cohort tended to co-occur in the roughly 110 validation repertoires. The CMV antigen specificity of a few CMV-associated chains was confirmed through in vitro analysis. Most observed TCR sequences were rare, whereas some public TCRs were detected in many donors.

Clones were read by immunoSEQ multiplex PCR, and TCRdb kept only the in-frame ones, dropping some. Among approximately 150,000 clones listed, roughly 83% were seen once. The CDR3 is 14 residues long. V was clipped by 3 bases and J by 3 bases, with 12 bases between them. CDR1 and CDR2 from the germline V gene are MDHEN and SYDVKM. For this clone: Its antigen is not identified.

This receptor was taken from a man aged 25-45 years in good health and CMV-seropositive. The V and J genes are TRBV28 and TRBJ2-7; TRBD2 is a possible D gene (5 bases). Sequenced input: PBMCs. CDR3 nucleotides: TGTGCCAGCAGTTTGGGGAGCAACCTCTACGAGCAGTACTTC. Translation: CASSLGSNLYEQYF.